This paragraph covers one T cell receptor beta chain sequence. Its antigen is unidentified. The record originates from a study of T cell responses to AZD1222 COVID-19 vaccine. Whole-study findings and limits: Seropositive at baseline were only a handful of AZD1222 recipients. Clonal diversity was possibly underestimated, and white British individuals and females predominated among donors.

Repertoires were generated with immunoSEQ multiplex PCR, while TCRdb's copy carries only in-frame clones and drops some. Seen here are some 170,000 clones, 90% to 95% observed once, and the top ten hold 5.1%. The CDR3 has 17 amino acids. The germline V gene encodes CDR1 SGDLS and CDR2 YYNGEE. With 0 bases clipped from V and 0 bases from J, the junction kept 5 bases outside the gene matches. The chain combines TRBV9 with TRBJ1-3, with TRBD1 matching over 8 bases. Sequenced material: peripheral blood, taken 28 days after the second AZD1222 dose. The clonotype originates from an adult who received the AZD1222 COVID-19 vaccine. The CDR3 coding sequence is TGTGCCAGCAGCGTAGGGCAGGGGGCCAACTCTGGAAACACCATATATTTT. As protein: CASSVGQGANSGNTIYF.